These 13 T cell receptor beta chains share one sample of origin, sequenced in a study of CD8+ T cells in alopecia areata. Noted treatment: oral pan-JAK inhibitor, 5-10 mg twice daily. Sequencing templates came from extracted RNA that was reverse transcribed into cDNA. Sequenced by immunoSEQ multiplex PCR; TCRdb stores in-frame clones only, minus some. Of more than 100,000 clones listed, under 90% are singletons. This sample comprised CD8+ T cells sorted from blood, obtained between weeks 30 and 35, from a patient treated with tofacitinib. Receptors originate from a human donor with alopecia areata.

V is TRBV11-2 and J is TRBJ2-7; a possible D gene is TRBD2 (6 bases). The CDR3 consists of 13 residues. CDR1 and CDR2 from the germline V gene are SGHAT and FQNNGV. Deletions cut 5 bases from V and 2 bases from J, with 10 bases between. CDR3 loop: CASSLGRTYEQYF. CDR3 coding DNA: TGTGCCAGCAGCCTTGGGAGGACCTACGAGCAGTACTTC.

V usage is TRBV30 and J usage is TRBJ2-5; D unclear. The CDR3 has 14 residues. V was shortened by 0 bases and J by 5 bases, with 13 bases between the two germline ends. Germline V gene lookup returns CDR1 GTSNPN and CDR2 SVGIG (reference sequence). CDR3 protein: CAWSVSGLFETQYF. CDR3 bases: TGTGCCTGGAGTGTAAGTGGCCTCTTCGAGACCCAGTACTTC. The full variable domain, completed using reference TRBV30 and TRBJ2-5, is SQTIHQWPATLVQPVGSPLSLECTVEGTSNPNLYWYRQAAGRGLQLLFYSVGIGQISSEVPQNLSASRPQDRQFILSSKKLLLSDSGFYLCAWSVSGLFETQYFGPGTRLLVL.

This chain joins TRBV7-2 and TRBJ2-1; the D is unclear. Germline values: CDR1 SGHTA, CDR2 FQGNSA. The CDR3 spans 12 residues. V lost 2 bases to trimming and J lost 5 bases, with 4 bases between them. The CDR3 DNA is TGTGCCAGCAGCTTAACTGACAATGAGCAGTTCTTC. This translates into CASSLTDNEQFF.

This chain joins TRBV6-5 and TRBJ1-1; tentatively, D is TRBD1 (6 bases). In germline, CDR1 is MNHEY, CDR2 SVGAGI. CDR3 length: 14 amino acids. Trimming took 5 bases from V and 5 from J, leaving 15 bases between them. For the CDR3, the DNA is TGTGCCAGCAGTGCACAGGGCCCGAGGACTGAAGCTTTCTTT. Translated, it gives CASSAQGPRTEAFF.

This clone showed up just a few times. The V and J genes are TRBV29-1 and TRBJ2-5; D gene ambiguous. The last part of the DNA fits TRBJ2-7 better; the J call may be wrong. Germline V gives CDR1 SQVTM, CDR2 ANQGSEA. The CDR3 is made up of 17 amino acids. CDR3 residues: CSVEYTGGGPDSYEQYF. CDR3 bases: TGCAGCGTTGAATATACGGGTGGTGGCCCGGACTCCTACGAGCAGTACTTC.

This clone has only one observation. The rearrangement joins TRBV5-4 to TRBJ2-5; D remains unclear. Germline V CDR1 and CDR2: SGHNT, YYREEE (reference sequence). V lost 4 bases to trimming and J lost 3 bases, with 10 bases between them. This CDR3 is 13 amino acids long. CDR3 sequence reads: CASSPALEETQYF. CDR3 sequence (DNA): TGTGCCAGCAGCCCAGCGCTCGAAGAGACCCAGTACTTC.

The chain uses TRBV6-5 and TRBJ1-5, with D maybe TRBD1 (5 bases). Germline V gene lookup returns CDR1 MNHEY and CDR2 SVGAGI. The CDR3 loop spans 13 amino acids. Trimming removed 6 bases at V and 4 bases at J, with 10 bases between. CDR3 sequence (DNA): TGTGCCAGCAGAGATGGGGGGAATCAGCCCCAGCATTTT. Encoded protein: CASRDGGNQPQHF.

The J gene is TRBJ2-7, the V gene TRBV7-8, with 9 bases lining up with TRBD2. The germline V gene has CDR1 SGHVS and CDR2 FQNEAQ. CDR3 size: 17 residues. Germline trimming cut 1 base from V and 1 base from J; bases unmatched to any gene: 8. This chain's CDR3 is CASSLVPGSGSSYEQYF. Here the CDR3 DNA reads TGTGCCAGCAGCTTAGTACCGGGTAGCGGGAGTTCCTACGAGCAGTACTTC.

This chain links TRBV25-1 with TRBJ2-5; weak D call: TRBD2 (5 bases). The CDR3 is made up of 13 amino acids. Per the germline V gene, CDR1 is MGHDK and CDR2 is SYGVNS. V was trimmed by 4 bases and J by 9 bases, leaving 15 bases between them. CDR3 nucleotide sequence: TGTGCCAGCAGTGCGGAGGTCTCGTTGGCCCAGTACTTC. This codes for CASSAEVSLAQYF.

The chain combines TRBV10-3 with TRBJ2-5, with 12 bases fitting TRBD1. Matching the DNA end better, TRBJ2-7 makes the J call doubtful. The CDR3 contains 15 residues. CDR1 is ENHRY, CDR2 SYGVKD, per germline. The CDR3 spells CAGKLGTGGNDEQYF. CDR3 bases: TGTGCCGGCAAACTCGGGACAGGGGGCAACGACGAGCAGTACTTC.

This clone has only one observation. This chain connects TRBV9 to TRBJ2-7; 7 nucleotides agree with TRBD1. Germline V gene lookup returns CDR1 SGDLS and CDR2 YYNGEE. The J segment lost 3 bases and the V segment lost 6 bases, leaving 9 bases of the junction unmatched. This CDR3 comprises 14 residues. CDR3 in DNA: TGTGCCAGCAACCTAGGGGGCGCAGACTACGAGCAGTACTTC. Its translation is CASNLGGADYEQYF.

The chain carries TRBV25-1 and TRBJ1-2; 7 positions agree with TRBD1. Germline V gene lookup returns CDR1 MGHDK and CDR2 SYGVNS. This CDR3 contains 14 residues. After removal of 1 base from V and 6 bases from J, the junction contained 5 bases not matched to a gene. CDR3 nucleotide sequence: TGTGCCAGCAGTGAATGGCAGGGGGTGGATGGCTACACCTTC. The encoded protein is CASSEWQGVDGYTF.

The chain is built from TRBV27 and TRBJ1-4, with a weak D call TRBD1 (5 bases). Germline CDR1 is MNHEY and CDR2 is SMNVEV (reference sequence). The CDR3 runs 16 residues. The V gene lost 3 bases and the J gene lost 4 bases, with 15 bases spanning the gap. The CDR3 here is CASSLLGGDYNEKLFF. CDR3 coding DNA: TGTGCCAGCAGTTTGTTGGGAGGGGACTATAATGAAAAACTGTTTTTT.